The 9 T cell receptor beta chains below were found in one sample sequenced in a study of T cells of healthy individuals. TCRdb processed the 5' RACE reads anew with MiXCR; each CDR3 protein has one entry. The sample has fewer than 70,000 distinct CDR3 sequences; about 14% are singletons. These receptors were taken from a human donor in good health.

This clonotype was seen a handful of times. The J gene is TRBJ2-3, the V gene TRBV7-2; 9 positions match TRBD2. This CDR3 is 17 amino acids long. Trimming removed 0 bases from V and 5 bases from J; junction bases left unmatched: 9. Germline V gene lookup returns CDR1 SGHTA and CDR2 FQGNSA. The chain's CDR3 is CASSLASAGGSGDTQYF. The CDR3 DNA reads TGTGCCAGCAGCTTAGCCTCAGCGGGGGGAAGCGGAGATACGCAGTATTTT.

The sample holds a few counts of this clonotype. This chain joins TRBV10-3 and TRBJ2-1, with D perhaps TRBD1 (5 bases). Trimming shortened V by 7 bases and J by 3 bases, and 10 bases separated the two germline ends. Germline values: CDR1 ENHRY, CDR2 SYGVKD. The CDR3 covers 13 residues. CDR3 bases: TGTGCCATCAAGAGACAGAACTACAATGAGCAGTTCTTC. Translating gives CAIKRQNYNEQFF.

With regard to this clonotype: Relative to the germline gene, one junction end is altered; a read error may explain this. The gene calls are TRBV5-1 and TRBJ2-3; D is possibly TRBD1 (5 bases). The CDR3 contains 13 residues. Per the germline V gene, CDR1 is SGHRS and CDR2 is YFSETQ. CDR3 sequence reads: CASSLGPADTQYF. The CDR3 region has the DNA TGTGCCAGCAGCTTGGGGCCGGCAGATACGCAGTATTTT. Drawing the rest from reference TRBV5-1 and TRBJ2-3, the complete variable domain is KAGVTQTPRYLIKTRGQQVTLSCSPISGHRSVSWYQQTPGQGLQFLFEYFSETQRNKGNFPGRFSGRQFSNSRSEMNVSTLELGDSALYLCASSLGPADTQYFGPGTRLTVL.

The chain joins TRBV7-2 to TRBJ2-3; TRBD2 aligns across 7 bases. Trimming at V came to 5 bases and at J to 0 bases, leaving 5 bases not matched to a gene. Germline CDR1 SGHTA, CDR2 FQGNSA. The CDR3 length is 15 residues. CDR3 amino acids: CASSLAGDSTDTQYF. The CDR3 DNA sequence: TGTGCCAGCAGCCTTGCGGGGGATAGCACAGATACGCAGTATTTT.

This clonotype turned up a few times. The rearrangement joins TRBV20-1 to TRBJ2-4; D is undetermined. The CDR3 contains 16 residues. The ends were cut back, 4 bases at V and 2 bases at J, with 18 bases in the middle. The V gene's germline CDR1 is DFQATT and CDR2 SNEGSKA (reference sequence). The CDR3 loop is CSAKGPYAYPKNIQYF. CDR3 in DNA: TGCAGTGCTAAGGGCCCCTACGCGTACCCCAAAAACATTCAGTACTTC.

This clonotype was detected only a few times. The chain employs TRBV27 and TRBJ2-5; D could derive from TRBD1 or TRBD2 (5 bases each). Per the germline V gene, CDR1 is MNHEY and CDR2 is SMNVEV (reference sequence). The CDR3 consists of 13 residues. V shed 5 bases and J shed 5 bases, with 12 bases lying between them. The chain's CDR3 is CASSQGRDETQYF. The CDR3 nucleotides are TGTGCCAGCAGTCAGGGCAGGGACGAGACCCAGTACTTC.

This clonotype was detected only a few times. J is TRBJ1-2 and V is TRBV29-1, with 7 bases that match TRBD1. Unmatched junction bases numbered 5, after V lost 4 bases and J lost 3 bases. CDR1 and CDR2 from the germline V gene are SQVTM and ANQGSEA. The CDR3 covers 13 residues. The CDR3 DNA sequence: TGCAGCGTTGGGAAAGGGGGCGACTATGGCTACACCTTC. Protein: CSVGKGGDYGYTF.

This clonotype was counted ten times or more. The chain combines TRBV5-1 with TRBJ1-5; the match to TRBD1 covers 9 bases. The germline gives CDR1 SGHRS, CDR2 YFSETQ. The CDR3 has 15 residues. The trim removed 2 bases at V and 2 bases at J, leaving 2 bases unmatched. The CDR3, as DNA: TGCGCCAGCAGCTTACAGGGGGCTGGCAATCAGCCCCAGCATTTT. Translation: CASSLQGAGNQPQHF.

Many counts were recorded for this clonotype. V and J are TRBV7-8 and TRBJ1-1; 9 nucleotides line up with TRBD1. The V gene end was trimmed by 5 bases and the J gene end by 5 bases; junction bases not matched to a gene: 3. CDR1 is SGHVS, CDR2 FQNEAQ, per germline. CDR3 length: 13 residues. CDR3 DNA sequence: TGTGCCAGCAGCGGACAGGGGAGGACTGAAGCTTTCTTT. Encoded protein: CASSGQGRTEAFF.